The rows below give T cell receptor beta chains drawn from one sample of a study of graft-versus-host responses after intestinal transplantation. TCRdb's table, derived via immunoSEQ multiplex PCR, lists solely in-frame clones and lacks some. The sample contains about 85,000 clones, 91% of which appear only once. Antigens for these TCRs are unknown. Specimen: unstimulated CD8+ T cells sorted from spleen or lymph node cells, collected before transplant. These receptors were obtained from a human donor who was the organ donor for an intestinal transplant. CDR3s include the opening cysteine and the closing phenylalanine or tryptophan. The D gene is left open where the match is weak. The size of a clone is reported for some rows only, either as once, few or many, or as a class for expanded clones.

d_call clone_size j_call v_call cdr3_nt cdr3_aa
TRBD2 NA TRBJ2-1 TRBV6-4 TGTGCCAGCAGTGACCTAGCGGGGGGGTACAATGAGCAGTTCTTC CASSDLAGGYNEQFF
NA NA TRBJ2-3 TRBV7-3 TGTGCCAGCAGCCTCGCGGGGACCAGCACAGATACGCAGTATTTT CASSLAGTSTDTQYF
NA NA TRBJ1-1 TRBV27 TGTGCCAGCAGCGTCGGGGCCCTAGGTCAGGGCACTGAAGCTTTCTTT CASSVGALGQGTEAFF
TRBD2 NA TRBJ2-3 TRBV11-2 TGTGCCAGCAGCCCTAGCGGAGGACCGTACACAGATACGCAGTATTTT CASSPSGGPYTDTQYF
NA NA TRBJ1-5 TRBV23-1 TGCGCCAGCAGTCAATCCCGGACATCAAATCAGCCCCAGCATTTT CASSQSRTSNQPQHF
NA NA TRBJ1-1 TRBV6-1 TGTGCCAGCAGCAGGTCCTCTGAAGCTTTCTTT CASSRSSEAFF
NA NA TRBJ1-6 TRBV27 TGTGCCAGCAGTTGGGCAAGTGGTTCACCCCTCCACTTT CASSWASGSPLHF
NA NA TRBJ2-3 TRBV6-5 TGTGCCAGCAGTTACTTGCCTAGCACAGATACGCAGTATTTT CASSYLPSTDTQYF
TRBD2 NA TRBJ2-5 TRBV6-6 TGTGCCAGCAGTTGGGGACTAGCCCCCTTACAAGAGACCCAGTACTTC CASSWGLAPLQETQYF
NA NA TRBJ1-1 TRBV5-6 TGTGCCAGCAGCGGGGGCCTGAACACTGAAGCTTTCTTT CASSGGLNTEAFF
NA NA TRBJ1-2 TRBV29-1 TGCAGCGTTGAAGGCCCGATAGACAGGCTTTACTATGGCTACACCTTC CSVEGPIDRLYYGYTF
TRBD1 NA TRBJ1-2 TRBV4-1 TGCGCCAGCAGCCAAGTAGGAGGGGGCGCGGAAGGCTACACCTTC CASSQVGGGAEGYTF
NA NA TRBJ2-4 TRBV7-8 TGTGCAAGTTCTAAGGGACCAAACAAAAACATTCAGTACTTC CASSKGPNKNIQYF
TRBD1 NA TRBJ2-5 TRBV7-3 TGTGCCAGCAGCCCCACGGGACAGGGGGTTTTAGAGACCCAGTACTTC CASSPTGQGVLETQYF
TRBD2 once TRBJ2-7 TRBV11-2 TGTGCCAGCAGCGAAACTAGCGGGAGGACCTACGAGCAGTACTTC CASSETSGRTYEQYF
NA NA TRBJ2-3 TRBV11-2 TGTGCCAGCAGCTTAGTCAGGGGGGCAGATACGCAGTATTTT CASSLVRGADTQYF